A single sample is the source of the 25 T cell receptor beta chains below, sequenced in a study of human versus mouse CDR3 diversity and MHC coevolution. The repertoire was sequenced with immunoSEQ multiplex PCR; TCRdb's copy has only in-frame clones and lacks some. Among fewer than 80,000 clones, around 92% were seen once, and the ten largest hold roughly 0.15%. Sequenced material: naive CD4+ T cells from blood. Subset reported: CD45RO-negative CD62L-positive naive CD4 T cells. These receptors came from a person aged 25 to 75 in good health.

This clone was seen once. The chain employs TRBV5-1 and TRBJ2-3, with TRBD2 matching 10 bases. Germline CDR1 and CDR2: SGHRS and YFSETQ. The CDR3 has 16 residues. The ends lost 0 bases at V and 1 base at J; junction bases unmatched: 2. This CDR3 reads CASSLATSGGTDTQYF. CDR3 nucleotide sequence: TGCGCCAGCAGCTTGGCCACTAGCGGGGGCACAGATACGCAGTATTTT.

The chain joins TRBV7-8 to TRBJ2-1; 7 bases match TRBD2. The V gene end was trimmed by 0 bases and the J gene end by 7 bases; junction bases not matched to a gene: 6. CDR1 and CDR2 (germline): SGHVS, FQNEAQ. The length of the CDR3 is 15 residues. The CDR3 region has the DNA TGTGCCAGCAGCTTAGCGGGGGGGGTAGGTAATGAGCAGTTCTTC. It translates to CASSLAGGVGNEQFF.

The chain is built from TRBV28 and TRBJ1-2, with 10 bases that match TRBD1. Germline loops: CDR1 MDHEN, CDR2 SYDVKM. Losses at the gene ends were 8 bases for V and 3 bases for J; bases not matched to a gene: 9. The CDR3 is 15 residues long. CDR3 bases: TGTGCCAGCCAGACAGGGGGCGCCCAGGACTATGGCTACACCTTC. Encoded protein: CASQTGGAQDYGYTF.

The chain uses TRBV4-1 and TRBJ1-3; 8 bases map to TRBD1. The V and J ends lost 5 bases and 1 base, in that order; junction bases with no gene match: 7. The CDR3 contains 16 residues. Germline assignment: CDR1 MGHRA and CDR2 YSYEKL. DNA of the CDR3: TGCGCCAGCAGCAATCCAGGGGGCGATTCTGGAAACACCATATATTTT. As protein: CASSNPGGDSGNTIYF.

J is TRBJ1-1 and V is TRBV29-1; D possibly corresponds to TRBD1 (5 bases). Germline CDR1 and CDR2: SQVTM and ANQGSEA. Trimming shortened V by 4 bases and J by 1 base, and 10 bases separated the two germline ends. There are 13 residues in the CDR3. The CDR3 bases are TGCAGCGTTGGCGGGGGGACGAACACTGAAGCTTTCTTT. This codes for CSVGGGTNTEAFF.

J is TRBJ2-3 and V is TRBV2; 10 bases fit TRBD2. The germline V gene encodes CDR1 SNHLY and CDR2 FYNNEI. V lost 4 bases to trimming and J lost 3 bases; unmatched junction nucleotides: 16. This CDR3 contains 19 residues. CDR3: CASSVRLAGDRDTTDTQYF. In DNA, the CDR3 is TGTGCCAGCAGTGTAAGGCTAGCGGGAGACAGAGACACGACAGATACGCAGTATTTT.

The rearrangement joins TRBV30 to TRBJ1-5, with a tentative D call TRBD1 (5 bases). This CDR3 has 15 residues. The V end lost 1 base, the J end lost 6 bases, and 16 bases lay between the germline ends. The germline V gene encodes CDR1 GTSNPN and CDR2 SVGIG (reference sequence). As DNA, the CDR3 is TGTGCCTGGAGTGGGTTAGGAGGGGTTGGTCAGCCCCAGCATTTT. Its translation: CAWSGLGGVGQPQHF. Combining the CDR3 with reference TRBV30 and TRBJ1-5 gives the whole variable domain SQTIHQWPATLVQPVGSPLSLECTVEGTSNPNLYWYRQAAGRGLQLLFYSVGIGQISSEVPQNLSASRPQDRQFILSSKKLLLSDSGFYLCAWSGLGGVGQPQHFGDGTRLSIL.

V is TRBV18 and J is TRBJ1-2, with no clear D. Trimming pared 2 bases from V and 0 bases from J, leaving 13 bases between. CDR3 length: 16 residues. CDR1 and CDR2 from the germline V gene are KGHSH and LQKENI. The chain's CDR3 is CASSPIPPEANYGYTF. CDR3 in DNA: TGTGCCAGCTCACCAATCCCACCCGAGGCTAACTATGGCTACACCTTC.

The CDR3 region has the DNA TGTGCCAGCAGCAAAGAATGGCTAGCGGGCCGAAACACTAGCACAGATACGCAGTATTTT. The encoded protein is CASSKEWLAGRNTSTDTQYF. The chain is built from TRBV21-1 and TRBJ2-3; TRBD2 was called by the table and not checked on the DNA. TRBV21-1 corresponds to a pseudogene. The CDR3 has 20 residues.

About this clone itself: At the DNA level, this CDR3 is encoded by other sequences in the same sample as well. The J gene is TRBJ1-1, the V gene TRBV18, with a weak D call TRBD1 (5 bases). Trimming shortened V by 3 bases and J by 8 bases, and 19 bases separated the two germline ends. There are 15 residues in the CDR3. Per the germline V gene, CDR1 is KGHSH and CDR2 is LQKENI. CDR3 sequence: CASSPGVGEGAEAFF. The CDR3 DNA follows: TGTGCCAGCTCACCCGGAGTAGGGGAGGGAGCCGAAGCTTTCTTT.

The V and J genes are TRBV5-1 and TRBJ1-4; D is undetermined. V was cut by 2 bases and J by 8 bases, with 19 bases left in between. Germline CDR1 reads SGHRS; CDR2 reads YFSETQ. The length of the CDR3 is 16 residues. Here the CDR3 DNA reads TGCGCCAGCAGCTTTGTAGGAGGAGATCTGGGGGAAAAACTGTTTTTT. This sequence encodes CASSFVGGDLGEKLFF.

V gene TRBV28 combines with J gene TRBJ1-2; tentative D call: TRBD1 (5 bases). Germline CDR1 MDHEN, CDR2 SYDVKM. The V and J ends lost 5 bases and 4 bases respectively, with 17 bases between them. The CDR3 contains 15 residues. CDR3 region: CASSDQGGGTYGYTF. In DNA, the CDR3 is TGTGCCAGCAGTGATCAGGGTGGGGGGACCTATGGCTACACCTTC.

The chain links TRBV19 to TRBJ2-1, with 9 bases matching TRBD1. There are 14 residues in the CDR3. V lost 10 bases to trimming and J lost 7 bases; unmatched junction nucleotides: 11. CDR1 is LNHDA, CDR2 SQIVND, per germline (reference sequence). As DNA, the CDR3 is TGTGCCACCGTACGGGACAGGGATCTGAATGAGCAGTTCTTC. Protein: CATVRDRDLNEQFF.

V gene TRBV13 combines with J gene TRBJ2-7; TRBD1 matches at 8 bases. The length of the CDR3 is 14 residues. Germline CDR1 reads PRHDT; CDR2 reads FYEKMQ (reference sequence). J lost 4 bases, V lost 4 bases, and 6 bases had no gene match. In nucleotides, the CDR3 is TGTGCCAGCAGCTCCCGACAGGGGATGTACGAGCAGTACTTC. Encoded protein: CASSSRQGMYEQYF.

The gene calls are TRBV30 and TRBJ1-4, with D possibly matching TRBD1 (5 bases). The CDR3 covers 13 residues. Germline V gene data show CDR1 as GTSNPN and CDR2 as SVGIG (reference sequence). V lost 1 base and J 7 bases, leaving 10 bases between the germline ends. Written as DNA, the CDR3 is TGTGCCTGGAGTGGGCAGGGCACTGAAAAACTGTTTTTT. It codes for CAWSGQGTEKLFF.

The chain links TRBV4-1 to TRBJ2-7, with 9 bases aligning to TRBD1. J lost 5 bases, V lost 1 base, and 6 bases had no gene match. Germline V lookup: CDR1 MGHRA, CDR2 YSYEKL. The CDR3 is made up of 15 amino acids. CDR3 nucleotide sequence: TGCGCCAGCAGCCAAGGGGACAGGGTTGTCCACGAGCAGTACTTC. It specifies CASSQGDRVVHEQYF.

The CDR3 nucleotides are TGTGCCAGCAGTGAGAGAGGGGGACTAGCGGGAGGTGGAGAGACCCAGTACTTC. Encoded protein: CASSERGGLAGGGETQYF. The chain is built from TRBV6-1 and TRBJ2-5, with TRBD2 matching 15 bases. Germline V gene data show CDR1 as MNHNS and CDR2 as SASEGT. Trimming cost V 3 bases and J 4 bases; bases outside gene matches: 9. The CDR3 runs to 18 residues.

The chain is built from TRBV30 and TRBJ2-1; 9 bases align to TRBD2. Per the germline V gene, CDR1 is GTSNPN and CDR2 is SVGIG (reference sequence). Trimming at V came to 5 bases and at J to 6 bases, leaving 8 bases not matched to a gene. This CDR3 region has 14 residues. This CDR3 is CAWDRGGGVNEQFF. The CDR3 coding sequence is TGTGCCTGGGACCGCGGGGGGGGTGTCAATGAGCAGTTCTTC.

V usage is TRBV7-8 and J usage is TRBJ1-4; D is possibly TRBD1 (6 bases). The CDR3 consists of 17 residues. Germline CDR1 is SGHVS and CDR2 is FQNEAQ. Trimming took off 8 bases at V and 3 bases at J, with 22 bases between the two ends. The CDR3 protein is CASALRGAVGANEKLFF. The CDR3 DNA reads TGTGCCAGCGCACTGCGGGGGGCCGTGGGAGCTAATGAAAAACTGTTTTTT.

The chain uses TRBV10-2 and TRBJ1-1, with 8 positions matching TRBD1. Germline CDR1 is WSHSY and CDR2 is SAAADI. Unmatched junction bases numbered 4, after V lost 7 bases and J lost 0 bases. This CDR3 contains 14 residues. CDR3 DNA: TGCGCCAGCAAATCAGGGGGCATGAACACTGAAGCTTTCTTT. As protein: CASKSGGMNTEAFF.

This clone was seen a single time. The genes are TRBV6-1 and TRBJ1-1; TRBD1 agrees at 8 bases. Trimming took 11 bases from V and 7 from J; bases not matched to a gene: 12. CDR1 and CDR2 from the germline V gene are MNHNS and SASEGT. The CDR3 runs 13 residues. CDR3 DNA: TGTGCCGGTCGAAATGACAGGGGTAGTGAAGCTTTCTTT. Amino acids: CAGRNDRGSEAFF.

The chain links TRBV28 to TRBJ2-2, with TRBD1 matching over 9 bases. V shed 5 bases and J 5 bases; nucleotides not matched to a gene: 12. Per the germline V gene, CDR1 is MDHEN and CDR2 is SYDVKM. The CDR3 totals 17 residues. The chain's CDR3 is CASSPHTGGWFTGELFF. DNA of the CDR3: TGTGCCAGCAGTCCACATACAGGGGGCTGGTTTACCGGGGAGCTGTTTTTT.

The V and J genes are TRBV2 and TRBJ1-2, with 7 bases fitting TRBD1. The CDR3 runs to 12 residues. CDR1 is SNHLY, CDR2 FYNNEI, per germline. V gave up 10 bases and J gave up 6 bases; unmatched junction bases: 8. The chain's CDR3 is CATDRDSDGYTF. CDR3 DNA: TGTGCCACCGACCGGGACAGCGATGGCTACACCTTC.

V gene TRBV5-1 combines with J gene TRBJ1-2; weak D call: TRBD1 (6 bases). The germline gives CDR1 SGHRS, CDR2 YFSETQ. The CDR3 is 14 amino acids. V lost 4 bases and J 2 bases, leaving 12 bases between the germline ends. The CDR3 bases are TGCGCCAGCAGCCGAGATGGACAGAACTATGGCTACACCTTC. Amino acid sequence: CASSRDGQNYGYTF.

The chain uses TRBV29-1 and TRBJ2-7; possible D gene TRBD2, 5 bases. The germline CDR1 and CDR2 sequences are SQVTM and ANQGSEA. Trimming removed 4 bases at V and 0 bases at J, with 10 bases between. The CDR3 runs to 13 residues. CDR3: CSVGTLHSYEQYF. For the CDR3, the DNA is TGCAGCGTTGGGACTCTTCACTCCTACGAGCAGTACTTC.